Listed below are T cell receptor beta chains from one sample, sequenced in a study of T cell responses to AZD1222 COVID-19 vaccine. Libraries were prepared by immunoSEQ multiplex PCR; TCRdb keeps only in-frame clonotypes and omits some of them. The sample lists approximately 90,000 clones; 65% to 90% were seen once. Sequenced material: peripheral blood, taken on day 0 of AZD1222 vaccination. The receptor set was obtained from an adult in good health. Each CDR3 is given with its conserved first and last residue. The order of the fields is clone size, D gene, V gene, J gene, CDR3 DNA, CDR3 protein. A D gene is named only where the DNA matches it firmly. Only part of the rows carry a size: once, few, many, or a class if the clone is expanded.

>.|.|TRBV24-1|TRBJ2-3
TGTGCCACCAGTGACCGTTCCAGGGGAACAGATACGCAGTATTTT
CATSDRSRGTDTQYF
>.|.|TRBV19|TRBJ1-1
TGTGCCAGTAGTCTAGGGGAGGAGGGGAATGCTGAAGCTTTCTTT
CASSLGEEGNAEAFF
>.|.|TRBV18|TRBJ1-2
TGTGCCAGCTCACCCGGCGGGACACCGAATTCTAGGGGCTACACCTTC
CASSPGGTPNSRGYTF
>few|.|TRBV3-1/TRBV3-2|TRBJ1-1
TGTGCCAGCAGCCCTCTGGACCCGAACACTGAAGCTTTCTTT
CASSPLDPNTEAFF
>.|.|TRBV10-3|TRBJ1-4
TGTGCCATCAGTGAGGGCAGGGGATTGGCTAATGAAAAACTGTTTTTT
CAISEGRGLANEKLFF
>.|.|TRBV19|TRBJ2-2
TGTGCCAGTAGACCAGGGGGAGGTACCGGGGAGCTGTTTTTT
CASRPGGGTGELFF
>.|.|TRBV30|TRBJ1-6
TGTGCCTGGCTGATCGGGGGGAGTTCACCCCTCCACTTT
CAWLIGGSSPLHF
>.|.|TRBV13|TRBJ2-2
TGTGCCAGCAGCTTAGTCTTAGCCACCGGGGAGCTGTTTTTT
CASSLVLATGELFF
>.|.|TRBV7-3|TRBJ1-1
TGTGCCAGCAGCTTGGGGGCGTACACTGAAGCTTTCTTT
CASSLGAYTEAFF
>.|.|TRBV3-1/TRBV3-2|TRBJ1-1
TGTGCCAGCAGGGTATTAGGGGACACTGAAGCTTTCTTT
CASRVLGDTEAFF
>few|.|TRBV12-3/TRBV12-4|TRBJ1-2
TGTGCCAGCAGTTTGCGACAGATCTATGGCTACACCTTC
CASSLRQIYGYTF
>.|TRBD2|TRBV6-5|TRBJ2-6
TGTGCCAGCAGTTACCCTGGACTAGGTGGGGCCAACGTCCTGACTTTC
CASSYPGLGGANVLTF
>.|.|TRBV28|TRBJ1-1
TGTGCCAGCAGTTCTGGGACATTGAACACTGAAGCTTTCTTT
CASSSGTLNTEAFF
>.|TRBD1|TRBV5-1|TRBJ2-1
TGCGCCAGCAGCCCCGGGACAGGGGGTCTTCGCTACTACAATGAGCAGTTCTTC
CASSPGTGGLRYYNEQFF
>.|TRBD1|TRBV5-1|TRBJ1-1
TGCGCCAGCAGCTTGACAGGGGAGTACACTGAAGCTTTCTTT
CASSLTGEYTEAFF
>.|TRBD1|TRBV5-4|TRBJ1-6
TGTGCCAGCAGCTCGGACAGGGGAGGTTCACCCCTCCACTTT
CASSSDRGGSPLHF
>.|.|TRBV7-3|TRBJ1-1
TGTGCCAGCAGCTTTAGCACGGACACTGAAGCTTTCTTT
CASSFSTDTEAFF
>.|TRBD2|TRBV5-4|TRBJ2-2
TGTGCCAGCAGCCAGCGGGAGTTAGTTTTGGGCACCGGGGAGCTGTTTTTT
CASSQRELVLGTGELFF
>.|TRBD1|TRBV28|TRBJ1-2
TGTGCCAGCAGTTTATATACAGGGGTCATAGACGGCTACACCTTC
CASSLYTGVIDGYTF
>.|TRBD2|TRBV7-9|TRBJ2-7
TGTGCCAGCCGGGGGGCGGGAGGGCCGAACGAGCAGTACTTC
CASRGAGGPNEQYF
>.|TRBD1|TRBV6-5|TRBJ1-3
TGTGCCAGCAGCAAAACAGGGGTACACACCATATATTTT
CASSKTGVHTIYF
>.|.|TRBV5-1|TRBJ2-3
TGCGCCAGCAGCCTGACACCTAGCACAGATACGCAGTATTTT
CASSLTPSTDTQYF
>.|TRBD1|TRBV19|TRBJ2-7
TGTGCCAGGGACAGGGACCACGAGCAGTACTTC
CARDRDHEQYF
>.|TRBD2|TRBV3-1/TRBV3-2|TRBJ2-3
TGTGCCAGCAGCCAAAACCATAGCGGGAGGGCTGGAGATACGCAGTATTTT
CASSQNHSGRAGDTQYF
>.|.|TRBV19|TRBJ1-5
TGTGCCAGTAGGATGAGTAAAGGGGCGCGGGATCAGCCCCAGCATTTT
CASRMSKGARDQPQHF
>.|TRBD1|TRBV7-2|TRBJ2-3
TGTGCCAGCAGCGCGACAGGGGCGTTTCCAGATACGCAGTATTTT
CASSATGAFPDTQYF
>.|TRBD1|TRBV11-2|TRBJ2-7
TGTGCCAGCAGCTTAGTTGGACAGGGGGTAAGCGAGCAGTACTTC
CASSLVGQGVSEQYF
>.|.|TRBV14|TRBJ2-3
TGTGCCAGCAGCCCTCACGTTGACGCTACGCAGTATTTT
CASSPHVDATQYF
>.|TRBD1|TRBV7-9|TRBJ1-2
TGTGCCAGCAGCCCCCAGGACAGGGCTGGCTACACCTTC
CASSPQDRAGYTF
>once|.|TRBV27|TRBJ2-1
TGTGCCAGCAGTTTATGGGACCGTTACAATGAGCAGTTCTTC
CASSLWDRYNEQFF
>.|TRBD2|TRBV5-3|TRBJ2-2
TGTGCCAGAAGCTTGGCCCCGGGACTAGCCCCCGGGGAGCTGTTTTTT
CARSLAPGLAPGELFF
>once|TRBD2|TRBV18|TRBJ2-1
TGTGCCAGCTCACCAGGGACTAGCGGGATCAATGAGCAGTTCTTC
CASSPGTSGINEQFF